This T cell receptor beta chain comes out of a study of blood T cell repertoires in COVID-19. The germline gives CDR1 LNHDA, CDR2 SQIVND (reference sequence). Deletions cut 5 bases from V and 4 bases from J, with 11 bases between. This CDR3 is built from 13 residues. Profiling relied on immunoSEQ multiplex PCR, and the TCRdb table lists in-frame clones only, not all of them. Of about 220,000 clones listed, about 80% were seen once; the top ten hold around 2.3%. The sequence was obtained from a woman aged 40-49 years with active or convalescent COVID-19. The chain couples TRBV19 to TRBJ1-2; D not resolved. The source material was peripheral blood. The CDR3 sequence is CASSPYEGYGYTF. The CDR3 coding sequence is TGTGCCAGTAGTCCTTATGAGGGCTATGGCTACACCTTC.